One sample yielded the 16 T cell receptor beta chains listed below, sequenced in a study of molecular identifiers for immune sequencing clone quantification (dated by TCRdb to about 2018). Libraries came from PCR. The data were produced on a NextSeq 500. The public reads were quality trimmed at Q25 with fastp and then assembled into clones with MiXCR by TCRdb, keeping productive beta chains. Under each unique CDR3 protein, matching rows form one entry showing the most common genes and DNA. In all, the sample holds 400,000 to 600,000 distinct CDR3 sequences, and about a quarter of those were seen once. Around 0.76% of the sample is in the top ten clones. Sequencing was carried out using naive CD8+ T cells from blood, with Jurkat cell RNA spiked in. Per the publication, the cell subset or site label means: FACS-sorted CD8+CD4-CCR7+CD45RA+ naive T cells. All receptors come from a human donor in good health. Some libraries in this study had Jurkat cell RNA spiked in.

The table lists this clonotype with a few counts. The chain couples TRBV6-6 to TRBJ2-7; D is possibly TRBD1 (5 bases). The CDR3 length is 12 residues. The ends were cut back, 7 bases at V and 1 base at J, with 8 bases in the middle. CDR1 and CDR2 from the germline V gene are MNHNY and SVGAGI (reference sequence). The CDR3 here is CASTHRSYEQYF. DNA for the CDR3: TGTGCCAGCACCCACAGGTCCTACGAGCAGTACTTC.

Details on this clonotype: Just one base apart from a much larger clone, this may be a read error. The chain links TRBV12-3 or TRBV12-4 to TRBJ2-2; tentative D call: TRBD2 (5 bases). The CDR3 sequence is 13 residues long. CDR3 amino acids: CASSPGLTGELYF. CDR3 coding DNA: TGTGCCAGCAGTCCCGGTCTCACCGGGGAGCTGTATTTT.

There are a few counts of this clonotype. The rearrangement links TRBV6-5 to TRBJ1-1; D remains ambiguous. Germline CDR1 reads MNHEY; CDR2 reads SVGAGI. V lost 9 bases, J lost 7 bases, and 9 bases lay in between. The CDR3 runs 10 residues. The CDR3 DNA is TGTGCCAGTGGAGACGGTGAAGCTTTCTTT. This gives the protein CASGDGEAFF.

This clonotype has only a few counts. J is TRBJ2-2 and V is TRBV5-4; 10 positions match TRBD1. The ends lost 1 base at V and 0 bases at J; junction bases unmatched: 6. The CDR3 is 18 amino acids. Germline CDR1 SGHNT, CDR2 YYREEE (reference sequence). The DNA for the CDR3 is TGTGCCAGCAGCTTGCTCGACAGGGGGCCATCGAACACCGGGGAGCTGTTTTTT. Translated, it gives CASSLLDRGPSNTGELFF.

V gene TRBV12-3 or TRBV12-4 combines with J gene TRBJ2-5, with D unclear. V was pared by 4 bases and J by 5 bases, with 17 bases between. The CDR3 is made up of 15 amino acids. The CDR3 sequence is CASSSYSELTETQYF. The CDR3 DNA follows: TGTGCCAGCAGTTCGTACAGTGAACTGACGGAGACCCAGTACTTC.

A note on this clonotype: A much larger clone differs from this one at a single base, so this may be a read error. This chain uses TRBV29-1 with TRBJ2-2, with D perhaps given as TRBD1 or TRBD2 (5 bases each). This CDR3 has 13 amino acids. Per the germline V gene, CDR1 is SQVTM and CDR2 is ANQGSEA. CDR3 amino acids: CRVDEGHGGELFF. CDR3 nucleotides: TGCCGCGTTGATGAGGGGCATGGCGGGGAGCTGTTTTTT.

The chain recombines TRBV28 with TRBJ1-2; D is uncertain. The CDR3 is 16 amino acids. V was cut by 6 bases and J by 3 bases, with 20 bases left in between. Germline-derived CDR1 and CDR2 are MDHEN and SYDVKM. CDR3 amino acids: CASSPTLGQIYYGYTF. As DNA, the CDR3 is TGTGCCAGCAGCCCGACCCTTGGCCAGATCTACTATGGCTACACCTTC.

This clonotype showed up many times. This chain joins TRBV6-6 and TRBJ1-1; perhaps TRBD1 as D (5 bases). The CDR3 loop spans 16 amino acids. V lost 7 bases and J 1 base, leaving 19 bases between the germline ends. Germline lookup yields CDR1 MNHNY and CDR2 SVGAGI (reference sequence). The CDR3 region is CASKPQWGDPNTEAFF. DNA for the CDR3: TGTGCCAGCAAACCCCAATGGGGGGACCCGAACACTGAAGCTTTCTTT.

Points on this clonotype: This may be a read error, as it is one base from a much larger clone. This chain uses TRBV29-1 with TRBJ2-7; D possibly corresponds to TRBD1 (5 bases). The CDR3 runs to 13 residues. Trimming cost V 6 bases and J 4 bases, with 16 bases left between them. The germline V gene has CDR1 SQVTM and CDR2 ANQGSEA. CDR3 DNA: TGCAGCGTCACAGGCCCCGGCAATTACGAGCAGTACTTC. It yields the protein CSVTGPGNYEQYF.

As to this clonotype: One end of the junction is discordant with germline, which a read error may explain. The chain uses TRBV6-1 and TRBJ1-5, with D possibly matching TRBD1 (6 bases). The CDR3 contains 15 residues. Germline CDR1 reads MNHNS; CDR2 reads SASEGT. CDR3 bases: TGTGCCAGCCTCGAGGGGGAGTATAACAATCAGCCCCAGCACTTT. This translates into CASLEGEYNNQPQHF.

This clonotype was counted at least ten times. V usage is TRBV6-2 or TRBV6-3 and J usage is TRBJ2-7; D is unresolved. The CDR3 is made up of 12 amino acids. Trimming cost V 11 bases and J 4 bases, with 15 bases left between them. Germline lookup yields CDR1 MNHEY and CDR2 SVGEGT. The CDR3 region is CAVEVREYEQYF. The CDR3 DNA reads TGTGCCGTCGAGGTGCGCGAATACGAGCAGTACTTC.

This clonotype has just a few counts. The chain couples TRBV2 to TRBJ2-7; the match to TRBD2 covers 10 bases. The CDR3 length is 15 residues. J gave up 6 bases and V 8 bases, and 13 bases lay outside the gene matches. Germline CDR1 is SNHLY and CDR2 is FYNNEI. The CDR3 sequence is CASYAEREGRFEQYF. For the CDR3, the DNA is TGTGCCAGCTACGCTGAGCGGGAGGGCCGGTTCGAGCAGTACTTC.

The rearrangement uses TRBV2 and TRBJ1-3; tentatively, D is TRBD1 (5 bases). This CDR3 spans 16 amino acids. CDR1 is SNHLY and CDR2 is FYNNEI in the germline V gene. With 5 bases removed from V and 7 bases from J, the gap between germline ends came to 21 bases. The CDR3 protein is CASSKPTGWKVNTIYF. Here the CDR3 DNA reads TGTGCCAGCAGTAAACCCACAGGCTGGAAGGTCAACACCATATATTTT.

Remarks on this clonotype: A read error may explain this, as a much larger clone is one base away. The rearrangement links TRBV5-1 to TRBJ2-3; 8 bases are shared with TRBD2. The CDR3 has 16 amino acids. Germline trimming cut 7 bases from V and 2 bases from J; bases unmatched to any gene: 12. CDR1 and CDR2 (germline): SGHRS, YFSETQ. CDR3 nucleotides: TGCGCCAGCGGCCAAGTACTAGCGGAACACACAGATACGCAGTATTTT. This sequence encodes CASGQVLAEHTDTQYF.

The CDR3 DNA follows: TGCAGTGCTAGAGATGTTCGGACGGATAATGAAAAACTGTTTTTT. Amino acid sequence: CSARDVRTDNEKLFF. The V call is TRBV20-1, the J call TRBJ1-4; D call uncertain. Germline V gene lookup returns CDR1 DFQATT and CDR2 SNEGSKA (reference sequence). Between the trimmed V and J ends, which lost 0 bases and 4 bases, there was a span of 12 bases. The CDR3 sequence is 15 residues long.

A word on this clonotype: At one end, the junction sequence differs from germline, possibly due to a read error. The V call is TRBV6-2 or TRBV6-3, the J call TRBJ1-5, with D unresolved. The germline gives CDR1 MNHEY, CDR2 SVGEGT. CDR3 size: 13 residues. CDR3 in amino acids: CASTSYSNQPQRF. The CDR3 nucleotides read TGTGCCAGCACATCTTATAGCAATCAGCCCCAGCGTTTT.